The rows below give T cell receptor beta chains drawn from one sample of a study of T-cell memory formation after mild COVID-19. TCRdb recomputed calls from the 5' RACE reads with MiXCR, one row per CDR3 protein. The sample records about 240,000 distinct CDR3 sequences, approximately 10% being singletons. The source material was PBMCs or a T cell subset sorted from them (not recorded which). These receptors were obtained from a man between 18 and 29 years old who had mild COVID-19 (a few samples of this study predate the infection). Cell type and time point are not known. Both conserved end residues are part of each CDR3. D genes are given only for firm matches. For some rows the clone size is stated as once, few or many, or as a class when expanded; others skip it.

TRBV7-2,few,.,TRBJ2-3,CASSLVWLPADTQYF,TGTGCCAGCAGCTTAGTATGGCTGCCAGCCGATACGCAGTATTTT
TRBV7-2,few,TRBD1,TRBJ1-5,CASSRGQGYNQPQHF,TGTGCCAGCAGCCGCGGACAGGGGTACAATCAGCCCCAGCATTTT
TRBV4-2,.,.,TRBJ2-7,CANSHRSSYEQYF,TGTGCCAACAGTCACCGTTCCTCCTACGAGCAGTACTTC
TRBV12-3/TRBV12-4,.,.,TRBJ1-3,CASSQTGSGNTIYF,TGTGCCAGCAGTCAGACAGGCTCTGGAAACACCATATATTTT
TRBV7-3,few,.,TRBJ2-3,CASSFSGPGDTQYF,TGTGCCAGCAGCTTCTCGGGCCCTGGAGATACGCAGTATTTT
TRBV4-2,many,TRBD2,TRBJ2-1,CASSQGPSGAAYNEQFF,TGTGCCAGCAGCCAGGGCCCTAGCGGGGCCGCCTACAATGAGCAGTTCTTC
TRBV6-5,many,TRBD1,TRBJ2-1,CASSFRGTGGGEQFF,TGTGCCAGCAGTTTTCGCGGGACAGGGGGGGGTGAGCAGTTCTTC
TRBV5-1,.,.,TRBJ2-7,CASSYPGQGYEQYF,TGCGCCAGCAGCTATCCGGGACAAGGCTACGAGCAGTACTTC
TRBV7-9,.,.,TRBJ2-1,CASSDLGPYNEQFF,TGTGCCAGCAGCGACCTGGGTCCCTACAATGAGCAGTTCTTC
TRBV3-1,few,.,TRBJ2-7,CASSQGHRTDEQYF,TGTGCCAGCAGCCAGGGACACCGGACCGACGAGCAGTACTTC
TRBV11-3,.,TRBD2,TRBJ2-3,CASSLEPKTSGFTDTQYF,TGTGCCAGCAGCTTAGAGCCGAAGACTAGCGGGTTCACAGATACGCAGTATTTT
TRBV7-9,.,TRBD1,TRBJ1-2,CASSQNTGGKSYTF,TGTGCCAGCAGCCAGAATACAGGGGGCAAGAGCTACACCTTC
TRBV20-1,few,.,TRBJ1-6,CSAGGRGPLHF,TGCAGTGCTGGAGGACGCGGGCCCCTCCACTTT
TRBV9,.,.,TRBJ2-5,CASSVGPTSQETQYF,TGTGCCAGCAGCGTAGGGCCTACCTCCCAAGAGACCCAGTACTTC
TRBV20-1,few,.,TRBJ2-7,CSARGDSHRYEQYF,TGCAGTGCTAGAGGGGACTCCCACCGCTACGAGCAGTACTTC
TRBV6-5,.,.,TRBJ2-1,CASSYSKRQIEQFF,TGTGCCAGCAGTTACTCGAAACGACAGATCGAGCAGTTCTTC
TRBV4-3,few,.,TRBJ2-1,CASSQDPTLPDSNEQFF,TGCGCCAGCAGCCAAGATCCGACCCTGCCGGACTCGAATGAGCAGTTCTTC
TRBV6-5,many,.,TRBJ2-5,CASLYRIRVEETQYF,TGTGCCAGCCTTTATCGTATTAGGGTTGAAGAGACCCAGTACTTC
TRBV7-2,few,.,TRBJ2-7,CASSPGPPGSEQYF,TGTGCCAGCAGCCCCGGGCCCCCGGGGAGCGAGCAGTACTTC
TRBV4-1,many,TRBD1,TRBJ1-5,CASSQESGGAQPQHF,TGCGCCAGCAGCCAAGAATCAGGGGGCGCACAGCCCCAGCATTTT
TRBV20-1,.,TRBD1,TRBJ1-1,CRTTMDRNPEAFF,TGCAGGACCACAATGGACAGGAACCCTGAAGCTTTCTTT
TRBV5-1,few,.,TRBJ2-5,CASSLPLQETQYF,TGCGCCAGCAGCTTGCCCCTCCAAGAGACCCAGTACTTC
TRBV6-5,few,.,TRBJ1-1,CASREGGTEAFF,TGTGCCAGCAGAGAGGGGGGTACTGAAGCTTTCTTT
TRBV7-2,few,TRBD1,TRBJ1-5,CASSGQEGQPQHF,TGTGCCAGCAGCGGACAGGAGGGTCAGCCCCAGCATTTT
TRBV25-1,many,.,TRBJ1-3,CASTPPGPSGNTIYF,TGTGCCAGCACCCCCCCAGGTCCCTCTGGAAACACCATATATTTT
TRBV12-3/TRBV12-4,.,.,TRBJ2-3,CASSLTGRGADTQYF,TGTGCCAGCAGTTTAACCGGCAGGGGGGCAGATACGCAGTATTTT
TRBV29-1,many,.,TRBJ1-6,CSVGASSDSPLHF,TGCAGCGTTGGTGCCAGCTCCGATTCACCCCTCCACTTT
TRBV7-3,.,TRBD2,TRBJ2-3,CASSDGLARGDTQYF,TGTGCCAGCAGCGATGGACTAGCTCGGGGAGATACGCAGTATTTT
TRBV21-1,many,.,TRBJ2-3,CASSKDRGRTDTQYF,TGTGCCAGCAGCAAAGACAGGGGGCGCACAGATACGCAGTATTTT
TRBV19,.,.,TRBJ2-5,CASSGALEYQETQYF,TGTGCCAGTAGTGGAGCTCTGGAGTACCAAGAGACCCAGTACTTC
TRBV6-1,.,.,TRBJ2-1,CASMLLARNEQFF,TGTGCCAGCATGCTGCTAGCGAGAAATGAGCAGTTCTTC
TRBV24-1,.,.,TRBJ2-3,CATSDAGDPSTDTQYF,TGTGCCACCAGTGATGCAGGGGATCCGAGCACAGATACGCAGTATTTT
TRBV18,few,.,TRBJ2-5,CASSTLAETQYF,TGTGCCAGCTCAACCCTCGCCGAGACCCAGTACTTC
TRBV12-3/TRBV12-4,many,.,TRBJ2-4,CASTREAKNIQYF,TGTGCCAGCACAAGGGAAGCCAAAAACATTCAGTACTTC
TRBV4-3,many,.,TRBJ2-3,CASSLGGAASTDTQYF,TGCGCCAGCAGCCTGGGGGGGGCCGCTAGCACAGATACGCAGTATTTT
TRBV9,many,.,TRBJ2-1,CASDGGNEQFF,TGTGCCAGCGACGGGGGCAATGAGCAGTTCTTC
TRBV5-6,few,.,TRBJ2-5,CASSATGLARQTQYF,TGTGCCAGCAGTGCCACAGGGTTGGCTCGGCAGACCCAGTACTTC
TRBV7-2,.,TRBD2,TRBJ2-3,CASSLVLGLAGGPLDTQYF,TGTGCCAGCAGCTTAGTGTTAGGACTAGCGGGGGGGCCACTGGATACGCAGTATTTT
TRBV6-5,few,TRBD1,TRBJ1-6,CASRRDRVIDSPLHF,TGTGCCAGCAGACGGGACAGGGTTATTGATTCACCCCTCCACTTT
TRBV4-1,many,.,TRBJ2-5,CASSPLPGKETQYF,TGCGCCAGCAGCCCCCTCCCGGGGAAAGAGACCCAGTACTTC
TRBV10-3,.,TRBD1,TRBJ1-2,CAIKGQGYGYTF,TGTGCCATCAAAGGACAGGGCTATGGCTACACCTTC
TRBV28,.,TRBD2,TRBJ2-1,CASRYSGGVYNEQFF,TGTGCCAGCAGGTATAGCGGGGGAGTTTACAATGAGCAGTTCTTC
TRBV7-2,.,TRBD2,TRBJ2-2,CASRTAGGTNTGELFF,TGTGCCAGCAGGACAGCGGGGGGGACGAACACCGGGGAGCTGTTTTTT
TRBV29-1,.,.,TRBJ2-3,CSVLLKRGKSPRGSTDTQYF,TGCAGCGTTCTCCTAAAACGGGGAAAAAGTCCCCGGGGTAGCACAGATACGCAGTATTTT
TRBV7-9,few,.,TRBJ2-3,CASSLGDPGGDTQYF,TGTGCCAGCAGCTTAGGGGACCCGGGCGGTGATACGCAGTATTTT
TRBV29-1,few,.,TRBJ1-1,CSVDQAREAFF,TGCAGCGTTGACCAGGCAAGAGAAGCTTTCTTT
TRBV30,few,.,TRBJ2-7,CAWSGTTEQYF,TGTGCCTGGAGTGGGACTACCGAGCAGTACTTC
TRBV6-5,.,.,TRBJ1-1,CASSSLRGMNTEAFF,TGTGCCAGCAGTTCTTTAAGGGGCATGAACACTGAAGCTTTCTTT
TRBV25-1,few,.,TRBJ2-5,CASSDLRRETQYF,TGTGCCAGCAGTGACCTACGCCGGGAGACCCAGTACTTC
TRBV6-2/TRBV6-3,few,.,TRBJ2-3,CASRAGGTDTQYF,TGTGCCAGCAGAGCAGGGGGCACAGATACGCAGTATTTT